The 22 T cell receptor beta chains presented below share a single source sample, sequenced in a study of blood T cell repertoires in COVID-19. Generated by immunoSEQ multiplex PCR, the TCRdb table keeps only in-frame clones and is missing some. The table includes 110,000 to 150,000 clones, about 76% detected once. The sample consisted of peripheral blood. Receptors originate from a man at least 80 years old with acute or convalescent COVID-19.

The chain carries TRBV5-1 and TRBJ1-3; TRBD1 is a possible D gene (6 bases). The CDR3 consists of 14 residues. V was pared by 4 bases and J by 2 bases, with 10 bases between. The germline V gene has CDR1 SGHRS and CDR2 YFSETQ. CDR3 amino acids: CASSESGAGNTIYF. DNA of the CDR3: TGCGCCAGCAGCGAATCAGGGGCTGGAAACACCATATATTTT.

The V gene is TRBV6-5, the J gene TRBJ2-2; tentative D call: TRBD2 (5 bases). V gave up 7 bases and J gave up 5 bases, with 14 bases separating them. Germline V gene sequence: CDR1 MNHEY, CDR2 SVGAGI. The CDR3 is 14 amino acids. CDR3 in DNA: TGTGCCAGCAACTCGAGGGCCGGGACCGGGGAGCTGTTTTTT. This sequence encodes CASNSRAGTGELFF.

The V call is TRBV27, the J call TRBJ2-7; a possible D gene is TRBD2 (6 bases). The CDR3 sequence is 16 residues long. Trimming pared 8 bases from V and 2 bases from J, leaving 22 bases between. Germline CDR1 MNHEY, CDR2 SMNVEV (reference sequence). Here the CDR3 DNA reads TGTGCCAGCGGGGCCGGGAGAACCTTATCCACCTACGAGCAGTACTTC. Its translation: CASGAGRTLSTYEQYF.

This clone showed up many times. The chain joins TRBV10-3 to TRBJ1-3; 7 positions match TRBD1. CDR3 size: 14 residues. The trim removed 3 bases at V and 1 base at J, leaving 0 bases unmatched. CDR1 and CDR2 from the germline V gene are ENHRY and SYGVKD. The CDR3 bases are TGTGCCATCAGTGACAGGGGGTCTGGAAACACCATATATTTT. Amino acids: CAISDRGSGNTIYF.

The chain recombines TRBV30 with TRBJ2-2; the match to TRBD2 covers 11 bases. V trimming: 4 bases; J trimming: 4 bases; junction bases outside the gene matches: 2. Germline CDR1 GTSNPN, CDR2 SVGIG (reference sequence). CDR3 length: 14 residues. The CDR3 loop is CAWKGLAATGELFF. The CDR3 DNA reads TGTGCCTGGAAGGGACTAGCGGCCACCGGGGAGCTGTTTTTT. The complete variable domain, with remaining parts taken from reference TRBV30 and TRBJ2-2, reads SQTIHQWPATLVQPVGSPLSLECTVEGTSNPNLYWYRQAAGRGLQLLFYSVGIGQISSEVPQNLSASRPQDRQFILSSKKLLLSDSGFYLCAWKGLAATGELFFGEGSRLTVL.

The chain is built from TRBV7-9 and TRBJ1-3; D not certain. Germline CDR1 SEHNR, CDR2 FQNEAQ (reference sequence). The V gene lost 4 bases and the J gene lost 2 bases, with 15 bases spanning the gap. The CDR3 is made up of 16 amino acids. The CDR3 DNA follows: TGTGCCAGCAGCTCGGGTGGTATGTCTGCTGGAAACACCATATATTTT. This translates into CASSSGGMSAGNTIYF.

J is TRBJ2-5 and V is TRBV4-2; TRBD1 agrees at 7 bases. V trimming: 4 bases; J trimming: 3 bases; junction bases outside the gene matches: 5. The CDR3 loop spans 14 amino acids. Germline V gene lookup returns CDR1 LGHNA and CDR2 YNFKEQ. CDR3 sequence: CASSLSTGKETQYF. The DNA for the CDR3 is TGTGCCAGCAGCCTATCGACAGGGAAAGAGACCCAGTACTTC.

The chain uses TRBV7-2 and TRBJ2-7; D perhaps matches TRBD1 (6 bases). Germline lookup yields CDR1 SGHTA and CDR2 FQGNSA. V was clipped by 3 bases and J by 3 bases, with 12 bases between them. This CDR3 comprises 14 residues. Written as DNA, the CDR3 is TGTGCCAGCAGCTTCACAGGGACCATCTACGAGCAGTACTTC. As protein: CASSFTGTIYEQYF.

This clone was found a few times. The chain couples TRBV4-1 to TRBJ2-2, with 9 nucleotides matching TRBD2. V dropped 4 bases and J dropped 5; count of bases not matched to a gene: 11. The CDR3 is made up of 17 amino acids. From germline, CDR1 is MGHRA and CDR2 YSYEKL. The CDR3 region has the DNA TGCGCCAGCAGCCCCCGTCTTGGACTAGCGTCGACCGGGGAGCTGTTTTTT. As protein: CASSPRLGLASTGELFF.

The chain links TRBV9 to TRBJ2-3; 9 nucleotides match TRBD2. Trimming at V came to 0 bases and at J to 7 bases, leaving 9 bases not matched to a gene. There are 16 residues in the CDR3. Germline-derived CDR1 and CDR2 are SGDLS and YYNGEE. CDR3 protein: CASSVDQRGASYTQYF. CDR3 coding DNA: TGTGCCAGCAGCGTAGATCAGCGGGGGGCTTCTTATACGCAGTATTTT.

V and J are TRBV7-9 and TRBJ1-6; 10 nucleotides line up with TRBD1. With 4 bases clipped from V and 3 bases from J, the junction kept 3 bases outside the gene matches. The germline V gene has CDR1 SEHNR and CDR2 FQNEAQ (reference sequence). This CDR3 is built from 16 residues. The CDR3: CASSSGDRGYNSPLHF. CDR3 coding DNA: TGTGCCAGCAGCTCCGGGGACAGGGGCTATAATTCACCCCTCCACTTT. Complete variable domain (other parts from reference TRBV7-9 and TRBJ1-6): DTGVSQNPRHKITKRGQNVTFRCDPISEHNRLYWYRQTLGQGPEFLTYFQNEAQLEKSRLLSDRFSAERPKGSFSTLEIQRTEQGDSAMYLCASSSGDRGYNSPLHFGNGTRLTVT.

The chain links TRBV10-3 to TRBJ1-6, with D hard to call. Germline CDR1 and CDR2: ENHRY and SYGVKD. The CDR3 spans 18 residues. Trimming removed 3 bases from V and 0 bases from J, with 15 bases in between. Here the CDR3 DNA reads TGTGCCATCAGTGATAAACAGAGTTATAGCTCCTATAATTCACCCCTCCACTTT. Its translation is CAISDKQSYSSYNSPLHF.

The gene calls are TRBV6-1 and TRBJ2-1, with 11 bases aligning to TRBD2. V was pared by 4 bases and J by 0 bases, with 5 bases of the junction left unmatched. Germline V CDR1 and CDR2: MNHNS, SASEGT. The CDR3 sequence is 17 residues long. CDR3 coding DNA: TGTGCCAGCAGTGCACTAGCGGGGGTAAGCTCCTACAATGAGCAGTTCTTC. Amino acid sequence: CASSALAGVSSYNEQFF.

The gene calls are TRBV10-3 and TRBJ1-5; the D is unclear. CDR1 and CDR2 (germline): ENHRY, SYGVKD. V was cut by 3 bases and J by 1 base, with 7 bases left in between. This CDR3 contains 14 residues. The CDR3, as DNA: TGTGCCATCAGTGACGGAGGGAGCAATCAGCCCCAGCATTTT. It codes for CAISDGGSNQPQHF.

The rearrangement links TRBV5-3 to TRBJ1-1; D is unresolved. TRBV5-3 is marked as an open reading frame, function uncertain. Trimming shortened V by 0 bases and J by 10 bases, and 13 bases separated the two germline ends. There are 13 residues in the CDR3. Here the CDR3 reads CARSLVRRVGAFF. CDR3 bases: TGTGCCAGAAGCTTGGTTCGCCGAGTCGGAGCTTTCTTT.

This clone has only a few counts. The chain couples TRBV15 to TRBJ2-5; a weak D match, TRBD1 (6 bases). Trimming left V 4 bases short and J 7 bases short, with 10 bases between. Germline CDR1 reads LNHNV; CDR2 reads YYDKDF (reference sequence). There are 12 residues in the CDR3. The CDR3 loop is CATSTGAGTQYF. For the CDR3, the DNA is TGTGCCACCAGCACAGGGGCAGGGACCCAGTACTTC.

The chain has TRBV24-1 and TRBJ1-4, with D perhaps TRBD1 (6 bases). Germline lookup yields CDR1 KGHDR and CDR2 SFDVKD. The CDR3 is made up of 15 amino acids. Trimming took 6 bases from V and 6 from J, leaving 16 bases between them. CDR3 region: CATSSSQGRHEKLFF. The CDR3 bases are TGTGCCACCAGTTCATCCCAGGGGAGACATGAAAAACTGTTTTTT.

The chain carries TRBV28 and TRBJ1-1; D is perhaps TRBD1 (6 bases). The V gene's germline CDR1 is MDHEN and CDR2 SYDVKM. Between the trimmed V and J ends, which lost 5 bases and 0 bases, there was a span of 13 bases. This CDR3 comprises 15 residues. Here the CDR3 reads CASSGWDIVNTEAFF. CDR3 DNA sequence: TGTGCCAGCAGTGGATGGGACATTGTGAACACTGAAGCTTTCTTT.

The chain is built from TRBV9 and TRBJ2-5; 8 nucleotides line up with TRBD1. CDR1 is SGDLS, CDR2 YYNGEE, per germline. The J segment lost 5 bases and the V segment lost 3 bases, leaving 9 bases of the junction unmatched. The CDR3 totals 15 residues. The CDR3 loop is CASSAGFTGGETQYF. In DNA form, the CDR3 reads TGTGCCAGCAGCGCTGGGTTTACAGGGGGGGAGACCCAGTACTTC.

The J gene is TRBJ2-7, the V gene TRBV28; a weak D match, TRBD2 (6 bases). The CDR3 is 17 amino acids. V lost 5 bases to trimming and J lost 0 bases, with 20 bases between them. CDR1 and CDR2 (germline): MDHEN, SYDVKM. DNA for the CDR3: TGTGCCAGCAGTGGCGCGGGGACGGACGGGGGCTCCTACGAGCAGTACTTC. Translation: CASSGAGTDGGSYEQYF.

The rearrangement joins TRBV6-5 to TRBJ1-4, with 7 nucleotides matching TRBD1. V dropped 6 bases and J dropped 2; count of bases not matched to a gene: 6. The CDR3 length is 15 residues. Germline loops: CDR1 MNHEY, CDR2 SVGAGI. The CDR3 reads CASRALQGTNEKLFF. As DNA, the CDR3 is TGTGCCAGCAGGGCCTTACAGGGGACTAATGAAAAACTGTTTTTT.

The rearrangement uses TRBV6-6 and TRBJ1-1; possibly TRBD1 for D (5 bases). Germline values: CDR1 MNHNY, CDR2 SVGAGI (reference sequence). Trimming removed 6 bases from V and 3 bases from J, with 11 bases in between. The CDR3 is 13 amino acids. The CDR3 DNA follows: TGTGCCAGCAGACTTCGACAGTACACTGAAGCTTTCTTT. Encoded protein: CASRLRQYTEAFF.